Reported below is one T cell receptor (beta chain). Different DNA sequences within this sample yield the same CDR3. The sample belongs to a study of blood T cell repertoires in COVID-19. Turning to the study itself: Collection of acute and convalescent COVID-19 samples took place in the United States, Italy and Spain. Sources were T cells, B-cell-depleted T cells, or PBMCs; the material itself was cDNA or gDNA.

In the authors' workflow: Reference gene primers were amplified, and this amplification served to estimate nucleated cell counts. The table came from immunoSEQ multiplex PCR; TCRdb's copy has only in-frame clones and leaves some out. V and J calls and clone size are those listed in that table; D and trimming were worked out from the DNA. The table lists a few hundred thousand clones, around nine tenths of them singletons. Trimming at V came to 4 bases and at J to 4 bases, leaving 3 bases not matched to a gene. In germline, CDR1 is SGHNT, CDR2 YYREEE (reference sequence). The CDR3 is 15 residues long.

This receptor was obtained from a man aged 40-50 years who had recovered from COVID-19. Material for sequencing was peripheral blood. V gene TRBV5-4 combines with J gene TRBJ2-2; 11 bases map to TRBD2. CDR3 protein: CASSRSGRGTGELFF. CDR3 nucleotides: TGTGCCAGCAGCCGTAGCGGGAGGGGCACCGGGGAGCTGTTTTTT.